This T cell receptor beta chain was recovered during a study of spatial heterogeneity in lung cancer. Study-wide background: More beta-chain than alpha-chain sequences were consistently detected. Study-wide findings and caveats: In blood, ubiquitous expanded tumor TCRs appeared more at resection than follow-up.

This clonotype was detected only a few times. What it binds is unknown. The time point denotes: sample taken at primary tumor resection. Extraction of whole RNA from tumor, nontumor lung or frozen PBMC preceded unsorted sequencing. From germline, CDR1 is MNHEY and CDR2 SVGAGI. Losses at the gene ends were 6 bases for V and 1 base for J; bases not matched to a gene: 9. The CDR3 runs to 15 residues. Each TCR cDNA molecule carried a unique molecular identifier. In TCRdb, the 5' RACE reads were re-called with MiXCR into one record per CDR3 protein. The sample lists under 13,000 distinct CDR3 sequences; around a quarter were seen once.

This TCR was sampled from a female donor with early-stage non-small cell lung cancer. The source material was PBMCs, sampled at surgery. This chain connects TRBV6-5 to TRBJ2-7, with 7 bases that match TRBD2. For the CDR3, the DNA is TGTGCCAGCAGCCGACAGCGGGAAATATCCTACGAGCAGTACTTC. Residues: CASSRQREISYEQYF.